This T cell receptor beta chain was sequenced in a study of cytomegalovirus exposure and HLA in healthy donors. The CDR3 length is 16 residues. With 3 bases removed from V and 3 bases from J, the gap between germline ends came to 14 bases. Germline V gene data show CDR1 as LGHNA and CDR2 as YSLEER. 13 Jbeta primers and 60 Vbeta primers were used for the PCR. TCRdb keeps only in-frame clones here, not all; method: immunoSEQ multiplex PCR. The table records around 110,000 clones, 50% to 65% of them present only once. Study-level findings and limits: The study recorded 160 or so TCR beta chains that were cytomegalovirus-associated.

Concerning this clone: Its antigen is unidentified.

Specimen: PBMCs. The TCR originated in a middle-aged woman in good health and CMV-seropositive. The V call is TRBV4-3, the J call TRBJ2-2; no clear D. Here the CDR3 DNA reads TGCGCCAGCAGCCAGACTCCCGCGTCATACACCGGGGAGCTGTTTTTT. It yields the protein CASSQTPASYTGELFF.